A selection of T cell receptor beta chains follows, all from one sample in a study of control samples from healthy donors and cancer patients. The assay was immunoSEQ multiplex PCR, and TCRdb's table has in-frame clones only and misses some. The sample holds 100,000 to 150,000 clones; roughly 84% are singletons and the top ten take more than 2.5%. The sequenced sample consisted of blood. These receptors were obtained from a middle-aged man in good health. Each CDR3 is given with its conserved first and last residue. Each record gives: J gene, clone size, D gene, V gene, CDR3 DNA, CDR3 protein. A D gene is named only where the DNA matches it firmly. Not every row has a clone size; where given, it reads once, few, many or a size class.

TRBJ2-5 | - | - | TRBV16 | TGTGCCAGCAGCCAATCTCTTACAGGCATGGGGCAGTACTTC | CASSQSLTGMGQYF
TRBJ1-1 | - | - | TRBV5-4 | TGTGCCAGCAGCTTAAGGGCTCAGGCGCGTTCCCAAGCTTTCTTT | CASSLRAQARSQAFF
TRBJ1-3 | - | TRBD1 | TRBV11-2 | TGTGCCAGCAGCTTAGTCGGTCAGGGGGCGCTTTTCTCTGGAAACACCATATATTTT | CASSLVGQGALFSGNTIYF
TRBJ1-6 | - | - | TRBV29-1 | TGCAGCGTTGGGGGGGGAAAAAATTCACCCCTCCACTTT | CSVGGGKNSPLHF
TRBJ2-5 | - | - | TRBV24-1 | TGTGCCACCAGTGGGTTCCCCTTCGAAGAGACCCAGTACTTC | CATSGFPFEETQYF
TRBJ1-3 | - | - | TRBV3-1/TRBV3-2 | TGTGCCAGCAGCCAGTCAGGGACTGGAAACACCATATATTTT | CASSQSGTGNTIYF
TRBJ2-2 | - | - | TRBV9 | TGTGCCAGCAGAGTAGGGCCCACCGGGGAGCTGTTTTTT | CASRVGPTGELFF
TRBJ2-5 | - | - | TRBV6-6 | TGTGCCAGCAGTTACTCTAGGCAGGGTAACCAAGAGACCCAGTACTTC | CASSYSRQGNQETQYF
TRBJ1-1 | - | TRBD1 | TRBV6-4 | TGTGCCAGCAGAACGCAGCAGGGGGTCGTACAAGAAGCTTTCTTT | CASRTQQGVVQEAFF
TRBJ2-1 | once | - | TRBV28 | TGTGCCAGCGGGGACCCAATGAGTAAGTTCTTC | CASGDPMSKFF
TRBJ1-2 | few | - | TRBV12-3/TRBV12-4 | TGTGCCAGCAGTAACAGGAGCGATGGCTACACCTTC | CASSNRSDGYTF
TRBJ2-3 | - | - | TRBV15 | TGTGCCACCAGCAGGGGGGGCACAGATACGCAGTATTTT | CATSRGGTDTQYF
TRBJ2-7 | - | TRBD1 | TRBV6-6 | TGTGCCAGCAGTTCATCGGGACAGGGTTCCTACGAGCAGTACTTC | CASSSSGQGSYEQYF
TRBJ2-6 | - | - | TRBV4-1 | TGCGCCAGCAGCCAAGATATGGCAGGCCTAAGCTCTGGGGCCAACGTCCTGACTTTC | CASSQDMAGLSSGANVLTF
TRBJ1-6 | - | - | TRBV18 | TGTGCCAGCTCACCAGGGGCAAACAATTCACCCCTCCACTTT | CASSPGANNSPLHF
TRBJ1-6 | - | - | TRBV7-4 | TGTGCCAGCAGCTTAAGGGCAGACCACTTT | CASSLRADHF
TRBJ2-6 | - | - | TRBV5-1 | TGCGCCAGCACCCTCTCTGGGGCCAACGTCCTGACTTTC | CASTLSGANVLTF
TRBJ2-3 | - | - | TRBV5-5 | TGTGCCAGCAGCTCGCGGGATACGCAGTATTTT | CASSSRDTQYF
TRBJ1-5 | - | - | TRBV10-2 | TGCGCCAGCAGTGACAGGACTAGCGCCGATCGCCATCAGCCCCAGCATTTT | CASSDRTSADRHQPQHF
TRBJ1-4 | once | - | TRBV6-6 | TGTGCCAGCAGCCAACGGACGGGTAATGAAAAACTGTTTTTT | CASSQRTGNEKLFF
TRBJ1-4 | - | - | TRBV7-9 | TGTGCCAGCAGCGCCGGCCCTGAAAAACTGTTTTTT | CASSAGPEKLFF
TRBJ2-1 | - | - | TRBV24-1 | TGTGCCACCAGTGATGTCGTGACCAATGAGCAGTTCTTC | CATSDVVTNEQFF
TRBJ1-1 | - | - | TRBV2 | TGTGCCAGCAAGGAGGGAATCACTGAAGCTTTCTTT | CASKEGITEAFF
TRBJ2-7 | - | - | TRBV10-2 | TGCGCCAGCAGTGACACCACCTACGAGCAGTACTTC | CASSDTTYEQYF
TRBJ2-3 | - | TRBD2 | TRBV18 | TGTGCCAGCTCACCGAGCCAAACGGGACTAGTGCAGTATTTT | CASSPSQTGLVQYF
TRBJ2-7 | - | TRBD1 | TRBV19 | TGTGCCAGTAGTGCCGACCTGGGACAGGGGACGGACGAGCAGTACTTC | CASSADLGQGTDEQYF
TRBJ2-5 | - | - | TRBV7-9 | TGTGCCAGCAGCCCACAAACAGGGTTGGAGACCCAGTACTTC | CASSPQTGLETQYF
TRBJ1-2 | - | TRBD1 | TRBV9 | TGTGCCAGCAGCGCCGGGACAGGGGTCCTCTACACCTTC | CASSAGTGVLYTF
TRBJ1-5 | - | - | TRBV6-5 | TGTGCCAGCAGTTACTCGGGACATCAGGGCAATCAGCCCCAGCATTTT | CASSYSGHQGNQPQHF
TRBJ2-1 | - | - | TRBV19 | TGTGCCAGTAGCATCGCCTTAACAGGGTTGAAGAATAGTGAGCAGTTCTTC | CASSIALTGLKNSEQFF
TRBJ2-7 | once | - | TRBV10-3 | TGTGCCATCAGCGGGGAGGTAGTACAGTACTTC | CAISGEVVQYF
TRBJ1-3 | - | - | TRBV5-8 | TGTGCCAGCAGCCAAAGGGGACCTCTCGGAAACACCATATATTTT | CASSQRGPLGNTIYF
TRBJ1-2 | few | - | TRBV11-2 | TGTGCCAGCAGCTTAGAGGTCTATGGCTACACCTTC | CASSLEVYGYTF
TRBJ1-5 | few | - | TRBV2 | TGTGCCAGCAGTGAAAGGAGTCAGTCACAGCCCCAGCATTTT | CASSERSQSQPQHF
TRBJ2-2 | - | - | TRBV25-1 | TGTGCCAGCAGTGAATATAATTGGGGGGCAGACGACACCGGGGAGCTGTTTTTT | CASSEYNWGADDTGELFF
TRBJ2-1 | - | - | TRBV29-1 | TGCAGCTCCGCCCGAGAGAACTACAATGAGCAGTTCTTC | CSSARENYNEQFF
TRBJ2-7 | - | - | TRBV28 | TGTGCCAGCAGTACGGTGATACCCTACGAGCAGTACTTC | CASSTVIPYEQYF
TRBJ1-1 | - | - | TRBV11-3 | TGTGCCAGCAGCTCCGGCACTGGCTTGAACACTGAAGCTTTCTTT | CASSSGTGLNTEAFF
TRBJ2-2 | - | TRBD1 | TRBV5-1 | TGCGCCAGCAGCCACCCGGGACAGGGGCTGGACACCGGGGAGCTGTTTTTT | CASSHPGQGLDTGELFF
TRBJ2-7 | - | TRBD1 | TRBV5-1 | TGCGCCAGCAGCTGGACAGGGGGTTCCTACGAGCAGTACTTC | CASSWTGGSYEQYF
TRBJ2-5 | - | - | TRBV29-1 | TGCAGCGTTATGGGGGGCATTGTGGAGACCCAGTACTTC | CSVMGGIVETQYF
TRBJ2-4 | - | TRBD2 | TRBV4-2 | TGTGCCAGCAGCGTCCTGAGCGGGGACCCTTCCAAAAACATTCAGTACTTC | CASSVLSGDPSKNIQYF
TRBJ1-5 | - | - | TRBV10-3 | TGTGCCATCAGTGAGTCAGGGATGGATCAGCCCCAGCATTTT | CAISESGMDQPQHF
TRBJ2-2 | - | - | TRBV28 | TGTGCCAGCAGTCCACCCTGGGGGGGGCGTGGCGGGGAGCTGTTTTTT | CASSPPWGGRGGELFF
TRBJ1-5 | - | TRBD1 | TRBV28 | TGTGCCAGCGGAACCAGGGGGCTGGGCAATCAGCCCCAGCATTTT | CASGTRGLGNQPQHF
TRBJ1-4 | once | - | TRBV2 | TGTGCCAGCAGACTAAACAGGGAAAAACTGTTTTTT | CASRLNREKLFF
TRBJ1-3 | - | - | TRBV13 | TGTGCCAGCAGCCAGGACAGTCGAGACACCATATATTTT | CASSQDSRDTIYF
TRBJ2-5 | - | - | TRBV18 | TGTGCCAGCTCACCCCGGGAGACCGAAGAGACCCAGTACTTC | CASSPRETEETQYF
TRBJ1-2 | - | TRBD1 | TRBV5-1 | TGCGCCAGCAGGGTGAACTCCGGGACAGATTATGGCTACACCTTC | CASRVNSGTDYGYTF
TRBJ2-7 | once | TRBD1 | TRBV11-2 | TGTGCCAGCAGCACAGAACAGGGGGCGTTCGGCGAGCAGTACTTC | CASSTEQGAFGEQYF
TRBJ1-1 | - | - | TRBV12-5 | TGTGCTAGCGGGGGACGGGAAACTGAAGCTTTCTTT | CASGGRETEAFF
TRBJ2-1 | - | TRBD2 | TRBV19 | TGTGCCAGTAGTATAGCCGCGGGGGGCCGGTTCTACAATGAGCAGTTCTTC | CASSIAAGGRFYNEQFF
TRBJ2-3 | once | TRBD1 | TRBV10-1 | TGCGCCAGCAGTGACGGACAGGGGGACACAGATACGCAGTATTTT | CASSDGQGDTDTQYF